Below, one T cell receptor beta chain is given with its context. This clonotype was recorded at least ten times. Which antigen it targets is not known. Base-call qualities are not available, and no considerably larger clone is one nucleotide away. The germline ends are 13 bases apart after V is trimmed by 0 bases and J by 3 bases. Reading from cysteine to phenylalanine, the CDR3 counts 15 amino acids. Only the CDR3 DNA is retained, 45 bases long and in frame from the first base. CDR1 SGHNT and CDR2 YYREEE are derived from the germline V gene (reference sequence). This entry comes from a study of read filtering for tumor transcriptome and immune sequencing (TCRdb year 2020). Describing the broader study: The cohort consisted of approximately 17 male and some 15 female patients, with a mean age of roughly 66 years and an age range of about 40 to 85. Per sample, about 4.05 to 10.27 million TCR-region mapped reads were obtained with IR-seq, compared with only roughly 80 to 1273 with RNA-seq. By revised international staging, about 8 patients were R-ISS I, some 17 were R-ISS II and 7 were R-ISS III. Whole-transcriptome libraries were prepared with the TruSeq RNA Access Library Prep Kit after DNase treatment. As a main aim, a read-filtering strategy for immune repertoire data was addressed, with the specific question being whether clonotypes supported by a single read should be removed. Using the same bone marrow samples, the study compared TCR repertoires obtained by targeted immune repertoire sequencing with those obtained by bulk whole-transcriptome sequencing.

Bone marrow was sampled from every patient at the time of active disease. Ficoll-Hypaque density gradient centrifugation was used to isolate bone marrow mononuclear cells. Myeloma plasma cells were removed and CD138-negative cells were obtained by negative selection following labeling with CD138 magnetic microbeads on a MACS separator. Flow cytometry on an Attune NxT with CD138 antibodies was used to check the purity of the isolated cells. TRIzol reagent was used to extract total RNA, and a NanoDrop spectrophotometer was used to quantify the extracted RNA. Paired RNA-seq and IR-seq were performed on each patient's CD138-negative bone marrow sample. The research as a whole found: When single-read clonotypes were removed, the proportions of shared clonotypes in IR-seq and RNA-seq correlated more strongly. IR-seq captured clonotypes at much higher depth and more reliably than RNA-seq, and smaller IR-seq throughput sufficed to identify most shared clonotypes. In IR-seq, about four fifths of clonotypes but approximately 3.7% of total reads were represented by single-read clonotypes, whereas in RNA-seq, about 75% of clonotypes and more than 40% of reads were represented by single-read clonotypes. Rather than purified T cells, the sorted CD138-negative fraction was a mixed bone marrow immune population.

The Immunoverse kit was used to build TCR libraries from about 430 ng RNA, with molecular barcoded adaptors covering alpha/delta and beta/gamma chains. TCR library preparation used the same RNA that was used for transcriptome sequencing. Sequencing of the TCR libraries was done on an Illumina HiSeq 4000 with 2 x 150 cycles. The authors' pipeline ran thus. Using MiXCR, which included quality filtering and error correction, TCR reads were aligned to human V, D, J and C references and then assembled into CDR3 clonotypes. The tcR package in R was used to analyze clonotype counts and gene usage diversity. Raw mapping reads were checked after the RNA-seq reads had been mapped by STAR aligner version 2.5.3a onto the human GRCh37 genome. To test the effect of sequencing depth on detected clonotypes, IR-seq fastq files were randomly downsampled using Seqtk 1.3. The public reads were reprocessed in TCRdb via fastp at Q25 and MiXCR, keeping in-frame beta chains. Under each unique CDR3 protein, matching rows form one entry showing the most common genes and DNA. The V and J calls, along with clone size, are taken from TCRdb and not from the paper's own processing. A total of some 80,000 distinct CDR3 sequences appear in this sample, around an eighth of them only once. Clones ranked in the top ten supply about 15% of the sample.

This receptor was identified in a donor over 35 with multiple myeloma. The V gene is TRBV5-4 and the J gene is TRBJ2-7, with no confidently assigned D gene. The source material was a population of CD138-negative cells sorted from bone marrow. Reading the label with the study, this specimen's cell subset or site is: bone marrow mononuclear cells depleted of CD138+ plasma/myeloma cells by negative magnetic selection. The DNA is TGTGCCAGCAGCTTGGGCCCACAAGCGATCTACGAGCAGTACTTC. This translates into CASSLGPQAIYEQYF.